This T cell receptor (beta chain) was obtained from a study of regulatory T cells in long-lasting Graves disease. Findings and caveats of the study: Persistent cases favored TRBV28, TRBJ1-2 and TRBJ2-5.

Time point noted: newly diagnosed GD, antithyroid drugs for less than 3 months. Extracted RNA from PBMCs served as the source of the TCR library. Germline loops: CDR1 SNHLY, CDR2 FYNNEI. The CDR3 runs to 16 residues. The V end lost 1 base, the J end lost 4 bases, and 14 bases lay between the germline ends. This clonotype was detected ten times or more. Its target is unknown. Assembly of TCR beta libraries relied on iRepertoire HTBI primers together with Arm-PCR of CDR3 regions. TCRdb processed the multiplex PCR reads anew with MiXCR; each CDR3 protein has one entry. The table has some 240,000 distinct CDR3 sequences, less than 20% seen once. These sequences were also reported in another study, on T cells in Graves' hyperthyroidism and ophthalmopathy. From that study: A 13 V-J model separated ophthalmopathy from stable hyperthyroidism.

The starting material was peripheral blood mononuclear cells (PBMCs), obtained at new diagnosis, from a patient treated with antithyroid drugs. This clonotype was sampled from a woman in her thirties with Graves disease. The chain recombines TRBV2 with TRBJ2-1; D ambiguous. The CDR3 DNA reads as TGTGCCAGCAGTGAAGTTACAGCCCGAACATACAATGAGCAGTTCTTC. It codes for CASSEVTARTYNEQFF.